This T cell receptor (beta chain) was identified in a study of blood T cell repertoires in COVID-19. At the level of the study: There were acute and convalescent COVID-19 samples, and they came from the United States, Italy and Spain.

As originally analysed: Cell counts per sample came from amplifying reference gene primers. Assay: immunoSEQ multiplex PCR; the TCRdb copy retains only in-frame clones and omits some. V and J calls and clone size are copied from that table; D and trimming were computed from the DNA. The table has fewer than 400,000 clones, 70% to 90% seen once. Sequencing used PBMCs or T cells enriched from blood (not recorded which). The source is a young man who had recovered from COVID-19.

The CDR3 nucleotides are TGTGCCAGCAGCGGACAGACCTATAATGAAAAACTGTTTTTT. This sequence encodes CASSGQTYNEKLFF. The V gene is TRBV2, the J gene TRBJ1-4; possible D gene TRBD1, 6 bases. The CDR3 spans 14 residues. The germline V gene encodes CDR1 SNHLY and CDR2 FYNNEI. V gave up 6 bases and J gave up 4 bases, with 12 bases separating them.